This paragraph covers one TCR beta chain sequence. What it recognizes is unknown. Profiling relied on immunoSEQ multiplex PCR, and the TCRdb table lists in-frame clones only, not all of them. The sample carries 150,000 or so clones, 70% to 90% recorded once. This sample was included in a study of cytotoxic CD8 clonotypes in ibrutinib-treated CLL. General observations from the study: Contraction or stability on treatment was seen for public clonotypes, which were uncommon. Sustained-remission and progressing patients' sampling times differed. Baseline clonality exceeded age-matched healthy donors and tracked circulating CD8+ T-cell counts.

Genomic DNA in a quantity of around 2 micrograms was derived from cryopreserved PBMCs for TCR beta libraries. Trimming shortened V by 6 bases and J by 4 bases, and 13 bases separated the two germline ends. CDR1 is MNHEY and CDR2 is SVGAGI in the germline V gene. CDR3 length: 13 residues. The chain links TRBV6-5 to TRBJ2-7; D possibly corresponds to TRBD1 (5 bases). This TCR derives from a human donor with chronic lymphocytic leukemia. The sample in question was PBMCs, obtained at disease progression, from a patient treated with ibrutinib. The CDR3 DNA follows: TGTGCCAGCAGCCGCGCCCAGGGATACGAGCAGTACTTC. Protein: CASSRAQGYEQYF.